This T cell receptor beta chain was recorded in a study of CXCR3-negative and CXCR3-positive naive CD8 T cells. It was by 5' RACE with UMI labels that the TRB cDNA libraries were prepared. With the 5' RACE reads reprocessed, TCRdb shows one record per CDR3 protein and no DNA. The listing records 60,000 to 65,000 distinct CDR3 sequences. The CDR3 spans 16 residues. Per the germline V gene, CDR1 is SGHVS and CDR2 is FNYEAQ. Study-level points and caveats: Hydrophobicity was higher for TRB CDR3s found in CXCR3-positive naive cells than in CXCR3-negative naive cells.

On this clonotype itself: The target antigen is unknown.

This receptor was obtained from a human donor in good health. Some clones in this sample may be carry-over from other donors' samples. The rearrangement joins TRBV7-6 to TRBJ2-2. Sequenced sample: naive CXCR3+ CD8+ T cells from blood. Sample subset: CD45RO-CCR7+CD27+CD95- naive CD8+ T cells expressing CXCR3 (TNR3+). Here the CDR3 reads CACTLNRGLNTGELFF.